This T cell receptor beta chain came from a study of cytomegalovirus exposure and HLA in healthy donors. Vbeta (60) and Jbeta (13) primers were used in the PCR. Sequencing used immunoSEQ multiplex PCR; TCRdb keeps in-frame clones, though not all of them. The table shows about 150,000 clones, with 80% to 90% occurring only once. Germline V lookup: CDR1 SNHLY, CDR2 FYNNEI. The CDR3 totals 16 residues. V shed 6 bases, J shed 4 bases, and the junction held 12 bases outside the gene matches. Sequencing used PBMCs. The clonotype originates from a woman between 40 and 55 years old in good health and CMV-seropositive. The rearrangement links TRBV2 to TRBJ2-3, with 8 bases identical to TRBD2. The CDR3 DNA is TGTGCCAGCAGAGTAGGAAATGCGGGAGGCCCAGATACGCAGTATTTT. Protein sequence: CASRVGNAGGPDTQYF.